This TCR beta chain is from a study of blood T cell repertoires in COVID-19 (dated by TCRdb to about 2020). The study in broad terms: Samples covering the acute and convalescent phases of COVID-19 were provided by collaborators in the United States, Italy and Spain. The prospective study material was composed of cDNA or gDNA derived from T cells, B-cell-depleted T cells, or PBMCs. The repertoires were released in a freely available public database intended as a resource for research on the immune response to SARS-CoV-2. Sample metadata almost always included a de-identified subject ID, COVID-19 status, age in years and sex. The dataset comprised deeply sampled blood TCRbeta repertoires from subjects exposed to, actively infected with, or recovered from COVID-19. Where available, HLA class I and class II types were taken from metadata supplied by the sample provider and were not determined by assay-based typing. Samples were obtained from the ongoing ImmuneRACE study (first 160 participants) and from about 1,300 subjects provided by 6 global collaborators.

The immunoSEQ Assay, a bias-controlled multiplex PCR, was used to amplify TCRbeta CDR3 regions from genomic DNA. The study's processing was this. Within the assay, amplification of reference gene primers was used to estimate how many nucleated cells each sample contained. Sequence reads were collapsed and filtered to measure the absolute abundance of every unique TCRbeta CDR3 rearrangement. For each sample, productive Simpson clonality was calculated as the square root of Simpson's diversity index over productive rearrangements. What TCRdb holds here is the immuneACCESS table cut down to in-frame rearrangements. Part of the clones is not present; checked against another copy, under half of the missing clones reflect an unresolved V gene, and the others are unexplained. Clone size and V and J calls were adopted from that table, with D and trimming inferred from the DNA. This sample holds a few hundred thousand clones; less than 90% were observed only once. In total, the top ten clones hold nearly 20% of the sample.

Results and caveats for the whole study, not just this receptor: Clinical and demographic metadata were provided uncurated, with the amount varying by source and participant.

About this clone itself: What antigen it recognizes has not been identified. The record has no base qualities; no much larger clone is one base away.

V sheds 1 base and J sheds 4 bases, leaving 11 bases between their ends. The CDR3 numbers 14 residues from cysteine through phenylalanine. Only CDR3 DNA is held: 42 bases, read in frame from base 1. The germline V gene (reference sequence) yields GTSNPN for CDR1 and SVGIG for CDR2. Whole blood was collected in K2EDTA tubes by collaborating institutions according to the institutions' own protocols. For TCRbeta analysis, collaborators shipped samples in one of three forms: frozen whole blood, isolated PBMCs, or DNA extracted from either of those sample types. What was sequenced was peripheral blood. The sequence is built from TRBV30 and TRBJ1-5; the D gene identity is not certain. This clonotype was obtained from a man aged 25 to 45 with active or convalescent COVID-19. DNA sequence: TGTGCCTGGAGTGGTGGAGGGAAGAATCAGCCCCAGCATTTT. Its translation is CAWSGGGKNQPQHF.